This TCR beta chain is from a study of shared clonotypes between healthy human individuals. Germline V lookup: CDR1 SEHNR, CDR2 FQNEAQ (reference sequence). The V gene lost 1 base and the J gene lost 0 bases, with 16 bases spanning the gap. The CDR3 is 18 amino acids. The naive CD8 subset, CD45RO-negative cells positively selected for CCR7, excluded terminally differentiated effector memory CD45RA+ cells. This clone was found once. In the original processing: Junction-only sequences without quality scores came from ImmunoSEQ, so filtering differed. The table came from immunoSEQ multiplex PCR; TCRdb's copy has only in-frame clones and leaves some out. V, J and clone size derive from that table, while D and trimming were established from the DNA sequence. Of 1.5 million to 2.5 million clones in the sample, approximately 95% were seen once.

Sequenced input: naive CD8+ T cells sorted from blood. The TCR originated in a man between 18 and 29 years old in good health. The V gene is TRBV7-9, the J gene TRBJ1-3, with D hard to call. CDR3 region: CASSLEIPPGNSGNTIYF. The CDR3 DNA is TGTGCCAGCAGCTTAGAAATCCCCCCCGGGAACTCTGGAAACACCATATATTTT.